The 18 T cell receptor beta chains listed next were all sequenced from one sample in a study of cytomegalovirus exposure and HLA in healthy donors listed by TCRdb under 2017. The receptor library was made with the immunoSEQ multiplex PCR assay. For the multiplex PCR, a mixture combining 60 forward primers for TCR Vbeta segments and 13 reverse primers for TCR Jbeta segments was used. TCRdb carries this immuneACCESS record with in-frame sequences only. Its versions omit some clonotypes, under half of them owing to an unresolved V gene in the studies checked, with the rest unexplained. A total of 95,000 to 150,000 clones appear in this sample, around 86% of them only once. In total, the top ten clones hold approximately 2.1% of the sample. Sequenced sample: PBMCs. The origin of the receptors is a man in his thirties or forties in good health and CMV-seronegative.

The chain combines TRBV18 with TRBJ2-6, with D maybe TRBD1 (5 bases). V was trimmed by 2 bases and J by 0 bases, leaving 8 bases between them. The CDR3 runs 16 residues. Per germline, CDR1 KGHSH and CDR2 LQKENI. CDR3 residues: CASSPGQGSGANVLTF. In DNA form, the CDR3 reads TGTGCCAGCTCACCAGGGCAGGGCTCTGGGGCCAACGTCCTGACTTTC.

A few counts support this clone. J is TRBJ2-7 and V is TRBV6-1, with D possibly TRBD1 on 5 matching bases. The germline CDR1 and CDR2 sequences are MNHNS and SASEGT. Trimming took off 7 bases at V and 2 bases at J, with 18 bases between the two ends. The length of the CDR3 is 15 residues. The CDR3 region has the DNA TGTGCCAGCAAGGAATCGGTGGAAGGGGCCTACGAGCAGTACTTC. Translating it yields CASKESVEGAYEQYF.

A note on this clone: At the DNA level, this CDR3 is encoded by other sequences in the same sample as well. The V gene is TRBV5-6, the J gene TRBJ1-5; TRBD1 might be the D (6 bases). The V gene lost 0 bases and the J gene lost 1 base, with 8 bases spanning the gap. CDR3 size: 15 residues. Germline V gene sequence: CDR1 SGHDT, CDR2 YYEEEE. The CDR3 DNA reads as TGTGCCAGCAGCTTGGCGGGGGGCAGCAATCAGCCCCAGCATTTT. Amino acids: CASSLAGGSNQPQHF. The variable domain in full, completed from reference TRBV5-6 and TRBJ1-5, reads DAGVTQSPTHLIKTRGQQVTLRCSPKSGHDTVSWYQQALGQGPQFIFQYYEEEERQRGNFPDRFSGHQFPNYSSELNVNALLLGDSALYLCASSLAGGSNQPQHFGDGTRLSIL.

This clone appeared once. The CDR3 is CASSPGTEGYTF. CDR3 DNA: TGTGCCAGCTCACCCGGGACAGAAGGCTACACCTTC. The gene calls are TRBV18 and TRBJ1-2; 7 positions match TRBD1. V was pared by 3 bases and J by 8 bases, with 3 bases of the junction left unmatched. Germline loops: CDR1 KGHSH, CDR2 LQKENI. The CDR3 covers 12 residues.

The genes are TRBV19 and TRBJ1-2; D is perhaps TRBD1 (6 bases). Germline V gives CDR1 LNHDA, CDR2 SQIVND (reference sequence). The CDR3 covers 14 residues. The ends were cut back, 10 bases at V and 7 bases at J, with 22 bases in the middle. The CDR3 region is CATQHPRGEAGYTF. Here the CDR3 DNA reads TGTGCCACCCAACACCCCAGGGGTGAGGCTGGCTACACCTTC.

The count of this clone is one. The chain couples TRBV2 to TRBJ1-3, with no clear D. Trimming took 4 bases from V and 4 from J, leaving 11 bases between them. Per the germline V gene, CDR1 is SNHLY and CDR2 is FYNNEI. The CDR3 runs to 14 residues. The CDR3: CASSGLRQGNTIYF. CDR3 DNA: TGTGCCAGCAGTGGACTGCGTCAGGGAAACACCATATATTTT.

The gene calls are TRBV18 and TRBJ1-1; a possible D gene is TRBD1 (6 bases). The length of the CDR3 is 14 residues. The germline CDR1 and CDR2 sequences are KGHSH and LQKENI. The V end was cut by 3 bases, the J end by 4 bases, with 12 bases between. The CDR3 spells CASSPPDRITEAFF. The CDR3 DNA is TGTGCCAGCTCACCGCCCGACAGGATCACTGAAGCTTTCTTT.

The chain uses TRBV2 and TRBJ2-3; TRBD1 matches 7 bases. Germline CDR1 and CDR2: SNHLY and FYNNEI. J gave up 0 bases and V 5 bases, and 5 bases lay outside the gene matches. The CDR3 loop spans 15 amino acids. CDR3 DNA: TGTGCCAGCAGTCGGGACAGCTCTAGCACAGATACGCAGTATTTT. Protein sequence: CASSRDSSSTDTQYF.

The chain couples TRBV28 to TRBJ2-7; D gene ambiguous. The V and J ends lost 5 bases and 2 bases respectively, with 13 bases between them. Per the germline V gene, CDR1 is MDHEN and CDR2 is SYDVKM. The CDR3 runs to 14 residues. CDR3 residues: CASSPRHHPYEQYF. In DNA form, the CDR3 reads TGTGCCAGCAGTCCTCGACACCACCCCTACGAGCAGTACTTC.

The chain combines TRBV19 with TRBJ2-1; D is unresolved. Germline CDR1 reads LNHDA; CDR2 reads SQIVND (reference sequence). The CDR3 has 11 residues. The V end was cut by 3 bases, the J end by 11 bases, with 8 bases between. This CDR3 is CASSISTQQFF. In DNA form, the CDR3 reads TGTGCCAGTAGTATTAGCACCCAGCAGTTCTTC. Filled out from reference TRBV19 and TRBJ2-1, the complete variable domain reads DGGITQSPKYLFRKEGQNVTLSCEQNLNHDAMYWYRQDPGQGLRLIYYSQIVNDFQKGDIAEGYSVSREKKESFPLTVTSAQKNPTAFYLCASSISTQQFFGPGTRLTVL.

The V gene is TRBV2, the J gene TRBJ2-7; possibly TRBD1 for D (6 bases). CDR1 SNHLY and CDR2 FYNNEI come from the germline V gene. This CDR3 contains 14 residues. Trimming pared 6 bases from V and 3 bases from J, leaving 15 bases between. In DNA form, the CDR3 reads TGTGCCAGCAGGTTGACAGGTGGAAACTACGAGCAGTACTTC. This gives the protein CASRLTGGNYEQYF.

The V gene is TRBV5-5, the J gene TRBJ1-4; 11 nucleotides line up with TRBD1. Germline V gene lookup returns CDR1 SGHKS and CDR2 YYEKEE (reference sequence). Trimming removed 4 bases from V and 7 bases from J; junction bases left unmatched: 9. This CDR3 has 16 residues. The CDR3 DNA follows: TGTGCCAGCAGCCCCACCGGAGGGACAGGGGGTGAAAAACTGTTTTTT. As protein: CASSPTGGTGGEKLFF.

V usage is TRBV4-3 and J usage is TRBJ2-3; 16 nucleotides align to TRBD2. The V and J ends lost 0 bases and 5 bases, in that order; junction bases with no gene match: 8. The CDR3 runs 19 residues. CDR1 is LGHNA and CDR2 is YSLEER in the germline V gene. The CDR3 DNA follows: TGCGCCAGCAGCCAAGATGGGGGACTAGCGGGGGGGCTTGTAGATACGCAGTATTTT. This sequence encodes CASSQDGGLAGGLVDTQYF.

The chain has TRBV7-9 and TRBJ2-7; TRBD2 agrees at 7 bases. Germline V gene data show CDR1 as SEHNR and CDR2 as FQNEAQ (reference sequence). J lost 5 bases, V lost 8 bases, and 12 bases had no gene match. This CDR3 spans 14 amino acids. DNA for the CDR3: TGTGCCAGCTCAATCCGGACAACTAGCGACGAGCAGTACTTC. The encoded protein is CASSIRTTSDEQYF.

The V call is TRBV29-1, the J call TRBJ1-4; TRBD1 matches 8 bases. The CDR3 loop spans 12 amino acids. Trimming took 6 bases from V and 8 from J; bases not matched to a gene: 5. Germline CDR1 reads SQVTM; CDR2 reads ANQGSEA. DNA for the CDR3: TGCAGCGTCCAGGGGGCTGACGAAAAACTGTTTTTT. As protein: CSVQGADEKLFF.

J is TRBJ2-1 and V is TRBV10-1, with D possibly TRBD2 on 6 matching bases. CDR3 size: 14 residues. CDR1 WNHNN and CDR2 SYGVQD come from the germline V gene (reference sequence). V dropped 4 bases and J dropped 8 bases, with 15 bases sitting between them. The CDR3 sequence is CASSVSLGGDEQFF. The CDR3 nucleotides are TGCGCCAGCAGTGTCTCTCTGGGAGGTGATGAGCAGTTCTTC.

This chain links TRBV5-1 with TRBJ2-7; 9 bases match TRBD1. Germline assignment: CDR1 SGHRS and CDR2 YFSETQ. This CDR3 has 16 amino acids. The V segment lost 0 bases and the J segment 5 bases; nucleotides outside the gene matches: 9. In nucleotides, the CDR3 is TGCGCCAGCAGCTTGGCCCCTTCGGGACAGGGTGACGAGCAGTACTTC. It translates to CASSLAPSGQGDEQYF.

This chain uses TRBV14 with TRBJ1-6; 8 nucleotides agree with TRBD1. CDR3 length: 14 amino acids. Germline-derived CDR1 and CDR2 are SGHDN and FVKESK. V trimming: 3 bases; J trimming: 7 bases; junction bases outside the gene matches: 2. CDR3 sequence (DNA): TGTGCCAGCAGCCATGGGACAGGAAATTCACCCCTCCACTTT. Protein: CASSHGTGNSPLHF.